These 4 T cell receptor beta chains were sequenced from one sample in a study of PD-L1 blockade in urothelial cancer. The data were produced by immunoSEQ multiplex PCR, yet TCRdb's version contains in-frame clones alone and is incomplete. The sample records approximately 100,000 clones, approximately 85% being singletons. The sequences come from PBMCs, collected around atezolizumab (anti-PD-L1) treatment. These TCRs come from a man in his forties or fifties with urothelial cancer.

The V and J genes are TRBV7-2 and TRBJ2-7, with D unclear. CDR1 is SGHTA and CDR2 is FQGNSA in the germline V gene. V dropped 2 bases and J dropped 6 bases, with 11 bases sitting between them. CDR3 length equals 13 residues. Here the CDR3 DNA reads TGTGCCAGCAGCTTAATGGAGCGCGGCGAGCAGTACTTC. This codes for CASSLMERGEQYF.

The chain employs TRBV5-4 and TRBJ2-7; 8 bases agree with TRBD2. CDR1 SGHNT and CDR2 YYREEE come from the germline V gene (reference sequence). Trimming at V came to 2 bases and at J to 3 bases, leaving 4 bases not matched to a gene. The CDR3 is 14 amino acids. The CDR3: CASSFSGKGYEQYF. In DNA form, the CDR3 reads TGTGCCAGCAGCTTTAGCGGGAAAGGCTACGAGCAGTACTTC.

This clone appeared a single time. The genes are TRBV6-5 and TRBJ1-1; no firm D call. The V end was cut by 7 bases, the J end by 2 bases, with 14 bases between. The CDR3 extends over 14 amino acids. Germline V lookup: CDR1 MNHEY, CDR2 SVGAGI. CDR3 loop: CASTSGSSNTEAFF. In nucleotides, the CDR3 is TGTGCCAGCACCTCGGGGTCTTCCAACACTGAAGCTTTCTTT.

V gene TRBV7-9 combines with J gene TRBJ1-4; D perhaps matches TRBD1 (5 bases). CDR1 SEHNR and CDR2 FQNEAQ come from the germline V gene (reference sequence). Trimming took 2 bases from V and 2 from J, leaving 12 bases between them. There are 16 residues in the CDR3. In DNA form, the CDR3 reads TGTGCCAGCAGCTTACCGGGGGGGGTCACTAATGAAAAACTGTTTTTT. Protein product: CASSLPGGVTNEKLFF.